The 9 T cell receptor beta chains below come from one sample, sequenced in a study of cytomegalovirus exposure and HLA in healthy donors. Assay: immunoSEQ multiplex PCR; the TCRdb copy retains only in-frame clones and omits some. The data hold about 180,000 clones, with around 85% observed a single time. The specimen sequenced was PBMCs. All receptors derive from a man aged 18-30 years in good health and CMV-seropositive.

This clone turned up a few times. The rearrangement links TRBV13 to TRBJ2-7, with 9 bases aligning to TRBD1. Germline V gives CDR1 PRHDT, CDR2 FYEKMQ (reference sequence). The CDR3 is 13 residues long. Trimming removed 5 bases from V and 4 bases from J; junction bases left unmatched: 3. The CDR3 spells CASSTGGRYEQYF. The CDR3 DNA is TGTGCCAGCAGCACAGGGGGCAGGTACGAGCAGTACTTC.

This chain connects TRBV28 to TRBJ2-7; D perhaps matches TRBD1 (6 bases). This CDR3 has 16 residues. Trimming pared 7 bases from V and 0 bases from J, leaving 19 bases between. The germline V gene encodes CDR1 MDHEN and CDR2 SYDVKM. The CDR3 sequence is CASTTPRRDISYEQYF. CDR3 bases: TGTGCCAGCACCACCCCTCGCCGGGACATCTCCTACGAGCAGTACTTC.

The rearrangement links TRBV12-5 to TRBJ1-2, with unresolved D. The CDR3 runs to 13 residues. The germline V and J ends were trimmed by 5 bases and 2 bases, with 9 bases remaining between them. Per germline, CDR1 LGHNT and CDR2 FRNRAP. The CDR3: CASGPGRNYGYTF. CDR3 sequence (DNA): TGTGCTAGTGGTCCAGGTCGAAACTATGGCTACACCTTC.

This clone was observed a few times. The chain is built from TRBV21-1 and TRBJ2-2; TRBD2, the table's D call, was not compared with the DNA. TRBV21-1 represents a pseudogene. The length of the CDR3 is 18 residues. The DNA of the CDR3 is TGTGCCAGCAGCAAGAGAAGGGAAGAGCGGGAGGGCACCGGGGAGCTGTTTTTT. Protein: CASSKRREEREGTGELFF.

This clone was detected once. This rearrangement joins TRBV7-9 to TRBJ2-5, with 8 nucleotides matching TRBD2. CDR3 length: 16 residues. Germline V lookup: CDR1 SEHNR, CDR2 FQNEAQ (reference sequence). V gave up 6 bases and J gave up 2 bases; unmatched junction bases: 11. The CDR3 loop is CASSPRIAGRQETQYF. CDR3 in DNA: TGTGCCAGCAGTCCTCGGATAGCGGGAAGGCAAGAGACCCAGTACTTC. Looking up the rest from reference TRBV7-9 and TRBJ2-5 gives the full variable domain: DTGVSQNPRHKITKRGQNVTFRCDPISEHNRLYWYRQTLGQGPEFLTYFQNEAQLEKSRLLSDRFSAERPKGSFSTLEIQRTEQGDSAMYLCASSPRIAGRQETQYFGPGTRLLVL.

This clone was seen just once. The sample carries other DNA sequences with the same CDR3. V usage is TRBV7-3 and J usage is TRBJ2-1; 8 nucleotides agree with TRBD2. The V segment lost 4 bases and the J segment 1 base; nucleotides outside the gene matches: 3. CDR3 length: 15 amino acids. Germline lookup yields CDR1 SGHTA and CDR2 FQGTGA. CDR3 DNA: TGTGCCAGCAGCTCGGGGGGGGGTTCCTACAATGAGCAGTTCTTC. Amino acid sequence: CASSSGGGSYNEQFF.

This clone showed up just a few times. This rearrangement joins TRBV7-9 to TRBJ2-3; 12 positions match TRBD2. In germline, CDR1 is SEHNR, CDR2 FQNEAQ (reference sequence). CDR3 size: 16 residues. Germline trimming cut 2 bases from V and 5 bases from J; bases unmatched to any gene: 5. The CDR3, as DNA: TGTGCCAGCAGCTTACTTTGGACTAGCGGGATAGATACGCAGTATTTT. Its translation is CASSLLWTSGIDTQYF.

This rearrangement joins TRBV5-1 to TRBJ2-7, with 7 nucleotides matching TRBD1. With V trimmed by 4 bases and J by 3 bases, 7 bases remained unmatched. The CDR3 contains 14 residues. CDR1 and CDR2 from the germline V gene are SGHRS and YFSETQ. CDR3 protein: CASSADRRSYEQYF. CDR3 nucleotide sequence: TGCGCCAGCAGCGCGGACAGGCGTAGCTACGAGCAGTACTTC.

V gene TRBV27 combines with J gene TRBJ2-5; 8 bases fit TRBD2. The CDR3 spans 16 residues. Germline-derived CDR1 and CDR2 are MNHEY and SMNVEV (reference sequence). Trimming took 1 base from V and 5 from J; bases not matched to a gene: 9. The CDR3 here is CASSLLAGGGSETQYF. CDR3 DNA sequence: TGTGCCAGCAGTTTATTGGCGGGGGGCGGAAGTGAGACCCAGTACTTC.